This entry lists 29 T cell receptor beta chains sequenced from one sample in a study of T cell changes during pregnancy in multiple sclerosis (dated by TCRdb to 2018 to 2020). The library was obtained by the immunoSEQ multiplex PCR assay. As stored in TCRdb, this immuneACCESS dataset retains in-frame rearrangements with V and J assigned. A fraction of the clones does not appear; measured against another copy, unresolved V genes explain less than half of the discrepancy, and the remainder lacks a known reason. This sample comprises approximately 23,000 clones, roughly 89% of them detected only once. The ten biggest clones cover 0.67% of the sample. Specimen: CD4+ T cells from peripheral blood mononuclear cells, collected in the third trimester of pregnancy. These receptors were collected from a female donor in good health, enrolled as a control in a pregnancy study.

This sequence joins TRBV5-6 and TRBJ2-6, with 8 bases identical to TRBD2. V shed 4 bases and J 0 bases; nucleotides not matched to a gene: 9. This CDR3 comprises 18 residues. Germline values: CDR1 SGHDT, CDR2 YYEEEE. The CDR3 region has the DNA TGTGCCAGCAGCGGGGCGGGAGGCGCTCTCTCTGGGGCCAACGTCCTGACTTTC. As protein: CASSGAGGALSGANVLTF.

This rearrangement joins TRBV2 to TRBJ2-1; TRBD2 matches at 9 bases. The trim removed 2 bases at V and 12 bases at J, leaving 11 bases unmatched. CDR3 length: 15 amino acids. From germline, CDR1 is SNHLY and CDR2 FYNNEI. CDR3 sequence: CASSESSGRSSGQFF. The DNA of the CDR3 is TGTGCCAGCAGTGAATCCAGCGGGAGGTCCTCTGGGCAGTTCTTC.

The V call is TRBV6-5, the J call TRBJ2-2; 7 positions agree with TRBD1. This CDR3 region has 14 residues. The junction had 1 base not matched to a gene; V was cut back by 2 bases and J by 4 bases. Germline V gene sequence: CDR1 MNHEY, CDR2 SVGAGI. This chain's CDR3 is CASSYRGRTGELFF. The CDR3 nucleotides are TGTGCCAGCAGTTACAGGGGGCGCACCGGGGAGCTGTTTTTT.

The CDR3 sequence is CASSHGGASTDTQYF. In nucleotides, the CDR3 is TGCGCCAGCAGCCATGGGGGGGCGAGCACAGATACGCAGTATTTT. The chain links TRBV5-1 to TRBJ2-3, with a tentative D call TRBD2 (7 bases). The germline V and J ends were trimmed by 4 bases and 0 bases, with 12 bases remaining between them. This CDR3 has 15 residues. Germline V gene sequence: CDR1 SGHRS, CDR2 YFSETQ.

V gene TRBV27 combines with J gene TRBJ2-7; the match to TRBD2 covers 10 bases. J was trimmed by 1 base and V by 8 bases; bases with no gene match: 2. Germline-derived CDR1 and CDR2 are MNHEY and SMNVEV (reference sequence). The CDR3 is 13 residues long. CDR3 residues: CASGLAESYEQYF. CDR3 sequence (DNA): TGTGCCAGCGGACTAGCGGAGTCCTACGAGCAGTACTTC.

V and J are TRBV21-1 and TRBJ1-2. TRBV21-1 is noted as a pseudogene. There are 13 residues in the CDR3. CDR3 coding DNA: TGTGCCAGCAAAGGAACAATGAGGGATGGCTACACCTTC. Translation: CASKGTMRDGYTF.

J is TRBJ2-7 and V is TRBV7-8; 8 bases line up with TRBD2. Germline assignment: CDR1 SGHVS and CDR2 FQNEAQ. After removal of 5 bases from V and 4 bases from J, the junction contained 13 bases not matched to a gene. The CDR3 extends over 16 amino acids. The CDR3 loop reads CASSPYGTRARYEQYF. The CDR3 region has the DNA TGTGCCAGCAGCCCATACGGGACTAGAGCCCGATACGAGCAGTACTTC.

The chain recombines TRBV5-1 with TRBJ2-1; D gene unclear. The V and J ends lost 0 bases and 0 bases respectively, with 10 bases between them. Germline V gene sequence: CDR1 SGHRS, CDR2 YFSETQ. The CDR3 length is 16 residues. The CDR3 DNA sequence: TGCGCCAGCAGCTTGGCTGAGGCCAGCTCCTACAATGAGCAGTTCTTC. Translation: CASSLAEASSYNEQFF.

This clone was recorded once. J is TRBJ2-4 and V is TRBV10-2, with D possibly matching TRBD2 (6 bases). Germline values: CDR1 WSHSY, CDR2 SAAADI. Deletions cut 7 bases from V and 0 bases from J, with 16 bases between. The CDR3 is made up of 16 amino acids. CDR3 protein: CASNDPGTGAKNIQYF. For the CDR3, the DNA is TGCGCCAGCAATGACCCCGGGACTGGAGCCAAAAACATTCAGTACTTC.

The chain employs TRBV14 and TRBJ2-5; 11 bases align to TRBD2. This CDR3 has 16 residues. With V trimmed by 4 bases and J by 5 bases, 9 bases remained unmatched. Germline loops: CDR1 SGHDN, CDR2 FVKESK. The CDR3, as DNA: TGTGCCAGCAGCCTAATAGCGGGAGGGTTCCAGGAGACCCAGTACTTC. Protein: CASSLIAGGFQETQYF.

The CDR3 nucleotides read TGTGCCAGCAGCAAGGACAGGGGTAACCGGTCGAATGGCTACACCTTC. This sequence encodes CASSKDRGNRSNGYTF. This rearrangement joins TRBV2 to TRBJ1-2; TRBD1 aligns across 9 bases. Looked up from germline, CDR1 is SNHLY and CDR2 is FYNNEI. With 6 bases clipped from V and 6 bases from J, the junction kept 14 bases outside the gene matches. The length of the CDR3 is 16 residues.

This clone ranks as medium-sized. V usage is TRBV9 and J usage is TRBJ2-1; 8 bases line up with TRBD2. V lost 4 bases to trimming and J lost 5 bases; unmatched junction nucleotides: 11. Per the germline V gene, CDR1 is SGDLS and CDR2 is YYNGEE. This CDR3 has 16 amino acids. The CDR3 spells CASSITLQRGNNEQFF. DNA of the CDR3: TGTGCCAGCAGCATTACCCTCCAGCGGGGGAACAATGAGCAGTTCTTC.

V usage is TRBV7-9 and J usage is TRBJ1-1, with D tentatively TRBD1 (5 bases). Trimming removed 5 bases at V and 1 base at J, with 20 bases between. The germline V gene has CDR1 SEHNR and CDR2 FQNEAQ (reference sequence). The length of the CDR3 is 17 residues. The CDR3 loop reads CASSALTAGLWNTEAFF. CDR3 bases: TGTGCCAGCAGCGCGCTGACCGCAGGGTTATGGAACACTGAAGCTTTCTTT.

V is TRBV4-1 and J is TRBJ1-2, with 7 bases identical to TRBD1. The CDR3 sequence is 14 residues long. Germline trimming cut 3 bases from V and 1 base from J; bases unmatched to any gene: 2. Per germline, CDR1 MGHRA and CDR2 YSYEKL. The CDR3 reads CASSQGQNNYGYTF. The CDR3, as DNA: TGCGCCAGCAGCCAGGGACAGAATAACTATGGCTACACCTTC.

V is TRBV30 and J is TRBJ2-1; 10 nucleotides line up with TRBD2. The J segment lost 9 bases and the V segment lost 0 bases, leaving 8 bases of the junction unmatched. Germline assignment: CDR1 GTSNPN and CDR2 SVGIG (reference sequence). CDR3 length: 15 amino acids. This chain's CDR3 is CAWSVGLAGVFEQFF. In nucleotides, the CDR3 is TGTGCCTGGAGTGTAGGTCTAGCGGGAGTTTTTGAGCAGTTCTTC.

The chain carries TRBV7-2 and TRBJ2-5; 9 bases line up with TRBD2. The closer fit of TRBJ2-7 to the DNA end suggests the J call may be wrong. The germline gives CDR1 SGHTA, CDR2 FQGNSA. The CDR3 has 16 amino acids. The CDR3, as DNA: TGTGCCAGCAGCGAACGAGCGGGAGGCTCCGCCTACGAGCAGTACTTC. It yields the protein CASSERAGGSAYEQYF.

For this clone: A read error may account for a junction end that differs from germline. The V call is TRBV7-7, the J call TRBJ2-2, with 7 bases identical to TRBD1. This CDR3 comprises 16 residues. The germline CDR1 and CDR2 sequences are SSHAT and FNYEAQ (reference sequence). CDR3 loop: CASSLGTVANTGELFF. CDR3 nucleotides: TGTGCTAGCAGCTTAGGGACAGTAGCGAACACCGGGGAGCTGTTTTTT. Using reference TRBV7-7 and TRBJ2-2 for the parts outside the CDR3, the full variable domain is GAGVSQSPRYKVTKRGQDVTLRCDPISSHATLYWYQQALGQGPEFLTYFNYEAQPDKSGLPSDRFSAERPEGSISTLTIQRTEQRDSAMYRCASSLGTVANTGELFFGEGSRLTVL.

The J gene is TRBJ2-2, the V gene TRBV4-3, with 7 bases that match TRBD1. Germline V lookup: CDR1 LGHNA, CDR2 YSLEER. The junction had 5 bases not matched to a gene; V was cut back by 0 bases and J by 1 base. CDR3 length: 17 residues. The CDR3 loop reads CASSQDHRTGNTGELFF. CDR3 DNA: TGCGCCAGCAGCCAAGATCATAGGACAGGGAACACCGGGGAGCTGTTTTTT.

The CDR3: CASSKREGTDTQYF. In DNA, the CDR3 is TGTGCCAGCAGCAAACGGGAGGGAACAGATACGCAGTATTTT. J is TRBJ2-3 and V is TRBV5-8; 8 bases map to TRBD2. Trimming cost V 4 bases and J 3 bases; bases outside gene matches: 4. Germline CDR1 reads SGHTS; CDR2 reads YDEGEE. This CDR3 spans 14 amino acids.

The rearrangement uses TRBV5-1 and TRBJ1-4, with D maybe TRBD1 (6 bases). The CDR3 is made up of 14 amino acids. Trimming took off 3 bases at V and 6 bases at J, with 12 bases between the two ends. Germline V CDR1 and CDR2: SGHRS, YFSETQ. The CDR3 sequence is CASSWAGAHEKLFF. The CDR3 DNA reads TGCGCCAGCAGCTGGGCAGGGGCGCATGAAAAACTGTTTTTT.

The CDR3 reads CASSEGLAGGQGYEQYF. The CDR3, as DNA: TGTGCCAGCAGTGAAGGGCTAGCGGGGGGGCAGGGGTACGAGCAGTACTTC. The chain joins TRBV6-4 to TRBJ2-7, with TRBD2 identical over 12 bases. V lost 3 bases to trimming and J lost 4 bases; unmatched junction nucleotides: 10. Germline V gene data show CDR1 as MRHNA and CDR2 as SNTAGT. This CDR3 has 17 amino acids.

This clone was observed a single time. This rearrangement joins TRBV5-4 to TRBJ1-2; D is possibly TRBD1 (5 bases). The V end lost 2 bases, the J end lost 1 base, and 12 bases lay between the germline ends. The CDR3 runs 15 residues. Germline V gene sequence: CDR1 SGHNT, CDR2 YYREEE (reference sequence). Here the CDR3 DNA reads TGTGCCAGCAGCTTTCGGAGGGGCCTTAACTATGGCTACACCTTC. Translating it yields CASSFRRGLNYGYTF. The full variable domain, its missing parts supplied by reference TRBV5-4 and TRBJ1-2, is ETGVTQSPTHLIKTRGQQVTLRCSSQSGHNTVSWYQQALGQGPQFIFQYYREEENGRGNFPPRFSGLQFPNYSSELNVNALELDDSALYLCASSFRRGLNYGYTFGSGTRLTVV.

The chain combines TRBV6-6 with TRBJ2-1; D call uncertain. Germline assignment: CDR1 MNHNY and CDR2 SVGAGI (reference sequence). This CDR3 is built from 15 residues. V lost 7 bases and J lost 6, with 19 bases in between. CDR3 sequence (DNA): TGTGCCAGCATTCAGTCCCAGGAACGGTTCAATGAGCAGTTCTTC. Amino acid sequence: CASIQSQERFNEQFF.

The chain uses TRBV7-2 and TRBJ1-3; D remains ambiguous. From germline, CDR1 is SGHTA and CDR2 FQGNSA. The CDR3 covers 12 residues. The V and J ends lost 1 base and 10 bases respectively, with 8 bases between them. The CDR3 is CASSLVAGTIYF. Written as DNA, the CDR3 is TGTGCCAGCAGCTTAGTGGCGGGTACCATATATTTT.

The chain joins TRBV10-3 to TRBJ2-5; TRBD1 matches at 9 bases. The CDR3 has 15 amino acids. V shed 3 bases, J shed 4 bases, and the junction held 6 bases outside the gene matches. Germline loops: CDR1 ENHRY, CDR2 SYGVKD. CDR3 loop: CAISDGTGNGETQYF. In nucleotides, the CDR3 is TGTGCCATCAGTGATGGGACAGGGAACGGAGAGACCCAGTACTTC.

This chain uses TRBV7-7 with TRBJ2-7, with D tentatively TRBD1 (5 bases). The CDR3 runs to 13 residues. The ends were cut back, 5 bases at V and 6 bases at J, with 14 bases in the middle. Germline-derived CDR1 and CDR2 are SSHAT and FNYEAQ (reference sequence). The CDR3 here is CASSQGLFGEQYF. Here the CDR3 DNA reads TGTGCCAGCAGCCAGGGCCTCTTCGGCGAGCAGTACTTC.

The chain employs TRBV4-2 and TRBJ1-2; TRBD1 matches at 9 bases. Germline V lookup: CDR1 LGHNA, CDR2 YNFKEQ. The length of the CDR3 is 14 residues. J gave up 8 bases and V 3 bases, and 7 bases lay outside the gene matches. CDR3 in DNA: TGTGCCAGCAGCCAGTCGGGACAGGGAGGCGGCTACACCTTC. Protein product: CASSQSGQGGGYTF.

On this clone itself: This CDR3 is also generated by other DNA sequences in the sample. The rearrangement links TRBV2 to TRBJ2-1; TRBD1 matches at 8 bases. Losses at the gene ends were 5 bases for V and 9 bases for J; bases not matched to a gene: 15. Germline-derived CDR1 and CDR2 are SNHLY and FYNNEI. There are 16 residues in the CDR3. The CDR3, as DNA: TGTGCCAGCAGTTCCACCGGAACAGGGGGTTGGGGTGAGCAGTTCTTC. Amino acid sequence: CASSSTGTGGWGEQFF.

A few counts support this clone. CDR3 in DNA: TGTGCCAGTAGTATCACAGGGATGGGACAGCCCCAGCATTTT. Its protein product is CASSITGMGQPQHF. The chain has TRBV19 and TRBJ1-5; possible D gene TRBD1, 6 bases. The germline V and J ends were trimmed by 3 bases and 7 bases, with 13 bases remaining between them. The CDR3 totals 14 residues. Germline assignment: CDR1 LNHDA and CDR2 SQIVND (reference sequence).